The present TCR beta chain was sequenced within a study of T cell responses to AZD1222 COVID-19 vaccine. To note about this clone: Its antigen is unidentified.

TCRdb's copy holds only in-frame clones and misses some; the assay was immunoSEQ multiplex PCR. The sample yields just under 85,000 clones, about 84% seen once. Findings and limits, study-wide: Seropositive status at baseline applied to only five or six AZD1222 recipients. Most donors were white British and more were female, and clonal diversity was possibly underestimated.

V was pared by 2 bases and J by 5 bases, with 16 bases between. This CDR3 has 15 residues. Germline V gene lookup returns CDR1 SGHKS and CDR2 YYEKEE (reference sequence). The sequence was obtained from an adult in good health. The sample here was peripheral blood, taken on day 0 of AZD1222 vaccination. The rearrangement joins TRBV5-5 to TRBJ2-5, with D possibly matching TRBD2 (6 bases). The DNA for the CDR3 is TGTGCCAGCAGCTTTGAGGGGAGGATCGGGGAGACCCAGTACTTC. It yields the protein CASSFEGRIGETQYF.